Listed here are 9 T cell receptor beta chains from one sample, sequenced in a study of T-cell reconstitution after alpha-beta-depleted transplantation in children. As it was prepared, the TCRbeta library received unique molecular identifiers. TCRdb analysed the PCR reads with MiXCR anew, one entry per CDR3 protein. This sample has about 500,000 distinct CDR3 sequences, with over 9.5% found just once. The input for sequencing was PBMCs, mostly from graft donor cells, taken 180 days after TCRalphabeta/CD19-depleted stem cell transplant. These receptors were taken from a female patient younger than 10 who had a stem cell transplant for aplastic anemia, so the T cells may come from the graft donor.

The chain has TRBV3-1 and TRBJ2-7, with a weak D call TRBD1 (6 bases). CDR1 LGHDT and CDR2 YNNKEL come from the germline V gene (reference sequence). The germline V and J ends were trimmed by 5 bases and 7 bases, with 9 bases remaining between them. The CDR3 sequence is 11 residues long. This CDR3 is CASSAQGEQYF. Written as DNA, the CDR3 is TGTGCCAGCAGCGCACAGGGAGAGCAGTACTTC.

V and J are TRBV18 and TRBJ2-7; 9 nucleotides line up with TRBD1. Trimming took 3 bases from V and 6 from J; bases not matched to a gene: 9. The CDR3 totals 15 residues. Germline V gives CDR1 KGHSH, CDR2 LQKENI. CDR3 sequence (DNA): TGTGCCAGCTCACCGCCCGGGGACAGGGTTCGCGAGCAGTACTTC. Translation gives CASSPPGDRVREQYF.

V is TRBV7-2 and J is TRBJ2-7; 8 nucleotides line up with TRBD2. The V gene end was trimmed by 4 bases and the J gene end by 1 base; junction bases not matched to a gene: 6. CDR3 size: 15 residues. The germline V gene encodes CDR1 SGHTA and CDR2 FQGNSA. CDR3 loop: CASSSGGVGSYEQYV. DNA for the CDR3: TGTGCCAGCAGCTCGGGAGGGGTAGGATCCTACGAGCAGTACGTC.

This clonotype was recorded a few times. This chain connects TRBV5-1 to TRBJ2-7; the D is unclear. V was clipped by 0 bases and J by 1 base, with 11 bases between them. There are 15 residues in the CDR3. Germline loops: CDR1 SGHRS, CDR2 YFSETQ. In nucleotides, the CDR3 is TGCGCCAGCAGCTTGGCCTTGGTGGGATCCTACGAGCAGTACTTC. Translation: CASSLALVGSYEQYF. The full variable domain, with the rest looked up from reference TRBV5-1 and TRBJ2-7, is KAGVTQTPRYLIKTRGQQVTLSCSPISGHRSVSWYQQTPGQGLQFLFEYFSETQRNKGNFPGRFSGRQFSNSRSEMNVSTLELGDSALYLCASSLALVGSYEQYFGPGTRLTVT.

This clonotype was recorded many times. The chain employs TRBV7-3 and TRBJ2-6; D call uncertain. V shed 2 bases and J shed 0 bases, with 5 bases lying between them. CDR1 is SGHTA, CDR2 FQGTGA, per germline. This CDR3 is 15 amino acids long. In nucleotides, the CDR3 is TGTGCCAGCAGCTTAGGTAGCTCTGGGGCCAACGTCCTGACTTTC. This sequence encodes CASSLGSSGANVLTF.

V is TRBV6-2 or TRBV6-3 and J is TRBJ2-1, with 10 nucleotides matching TRBD2. Trimming removed 5 bases from V and 4 bases from J; junction bases left unmatched: 5. CDR1 and CDR2 from the germline V gene are MNHEY and SVGEGT. This CDR3 spans 15 amino acids. The CDR3 loop is CASSTTSGIYNEQFF. In DNA, the CDR3 is TGTGCCAGCAGTACCACTAGCGGGATTTACAATGAGCAGTTCTTC.

This clonotype appeared a few times. The V and J genes are TRBV7-2 and TRBJ1-3, with no clear D. V dropped 6 bases and J dropped 0 bases, with 15 bases sitting between them. CDR3 size: 16 residues. Germline-derived CDR1 and CDR2 are SGHTA and FQGNSA. The CDR3 region has the DNA TGTGCCAGCAGTTACGTCCCTGGGTTCTCTGGAAACACCATATATTTT. This translates into CASSYVPGFSGNTIYF. Based on the CDR3 plus reference TRBV7-2 and TRBJ1-3, the full variable domain is GAGVSQSPSNKVTEKGKDVELRCDPISGHTALYWYRQSLGQGLEFLIYFQGNSAPDKSGLPSDRFSAERTGGSVSTLTIQRTQQEDSAVYLCASSYVPGFSGNTIYFGEGSWLTVV.

The chain is built from TRBV5-6 and TRBJ2-1; D gene uncertain. V dropped 4 bases and J dropped 1 base, with 9 bases sitting between them. CDR3 length equals 14 residues. The germline gives CDR1 SGHDT, CDR2 YYEEEE. In DNA form, the CDR3 reads TGTGCCAGCAGCGGGTTCCGGTCCTACAATGAGCAGTTCTTC. Its translation: CASSGFRSYNEQFF.

This clonotype was seen a handful of times. J is TRBJ2-3 and V is TRBV12-3 or TRBV12-4; TRBD1 is a possible D gene (6 bases). Trimming pared 5 bases from V and 5 bases from J, leaving 14 bases between. The CDR3 sequence is 14 residues long. DNA for the CDR3: TGTGCCAGCAGTACCGGACAGCCAGAAGATACGCAGTATTTT. Translating gives CASSTGQPEDTQYF.